The source of this T cell receptor (beta chain) is a study of beta chain features in type 1 diabetes. Study-wide context: Patients did not differ from healthy donors in age, gender or cell yield.

Notes on the study in general: Among patients, naive, central memory and Treg TCRB repertoires appeared more similar than among healthy donors. Cells that show high TCR expression could be over-represented by cDNA sequencing. Among all four CD4+ subsets, Type 1 diabetes patients had TCRB CDR3s that were moderately but significantly shorter.

Trimming shortened V by 3 bases and J by 11 bases, and 19 bases separated the two germline ends. This CDR3 has 13 residues. Germline V gene data show CDR1 as GTSNPN and CDR2 as SVGIG (reference sequence). Regarding this clone: Its antigen remains unknown.

What was sequenced were expressed TCRB transcripts, since all of the isolated RNA had been reverse transcribed. TCRdb's copy holds only in-frame clones and misses some; the assay was immunoSEQ multiplex PCR. The sample contains 130,000 to 150,000 clones, roughly an eighth of which appear only once. CD4+ naive, central memory, regulatory and stem cell-like memory cells were sorted via CD45RO/CCR7/CD25/CD127/CD95/CD27. This clonotype was sampled from a man between 18 and 29 years old with type 1 diabetes. Input material: central memory CD4+ T cells from blood. The genes are TRBV30 and TRBJ1-1; tentative D call: TRBD1 (5 bases). CDR3 sequence reads: CAWSPRDQKWAFF. Here the CDR3 DNA reads TGTGCCTGGAGCCCAAGGGACCAAAAGTGGGCTTTCTTT.